This TCR beta chain was obtained from a study of shared clonotypes between healthy human individuals. Source study methods: Quality scores were absent from the junction-only immunoSEQ sequences, so filtering differed. Produced via immunoSEQ multiplex PCR; TCRdb's table is partial and in-frame only. Clone size and V and J calls were adopted from that table, with D and trimming inferred from the DNA. The table lists about 2.4 million clones, 93% of them singletons. Points from the study as a whole: Naive subsets tended to show greater estimated richness than memory subsets. Sequencing of the sorted subsets was shown by rarefaction to be incomplete despite large depth.

Turning to this clone: The antigen is not known.

The sample comprised naive CD4+ T cells from PBMCs. As to subset: CD45RA+ positively selected. This TCR derives from a man younger than 30 in good health. Some clones in this sample may be carry-over from other donors' samples.

The CDR3 DNA reads as TGTGCCACCAGCAGCGCCCGGGGGGGTCCCCAGTACTTC. Translation: CATSSARGGPQYF. The rearrangement joins TRBV15 to TRBJ2-5, with TRBD2 matching over 8 bases. This CDR3 contains 13 residues. Trimming at V came to 3 bases and at J to 9 bases, leaving 6 bases not matched to a gene. From germline, CDR1 is LNHNV and CDR2 YYDKDF (reference sequence).